The 22 T cell receptor beta chains given below trace back to one sample, sequenced in a study of Graves' ophthalmopathy and Graves' hyperthyroidism. Researchers took RNA transcripts and amplified TCR beta CDR3 regions from them. HTBI-primed RT-PCR formed the first round, and a multiplex PCR formed the second. TCRdb processed the multiplex PCR reads anew with MiXCR; each CDR3 protein has one entry. The data show some 350,000 distinct CDR3 sequences, 17% seen once. The sample was peripheral blood. These receptors were obtained from an adult woman with stable Graves' hyperthyroidism.

This clonotype was found many times. The J gene is TRBJ1-1, the V gene TRBV6-5; D perhaps matches TRBD1 (5 bases). This CDR3 comprises 14 residues. V gave up 4 bases and J gave up 3 bases, with 12 bases separating them. CDR1 and CDR2 from the germline V gene are MNHEY and SVGAGI. The DNA of the CDR3 is TGTGCCAGCAGTTCAAGGGGCTCATACACTGAAGCTTTCTTT. Its protein is CASSSRGSYTEAFF.

This clonotype was counted many times. CDR3 protein: CASSRLADQTGELFF. The CDR3 DNA follows: TGTGCCAGCAGTCGACTAGCGGACCAGACCGGGGAGCTGTTTTTT. This chain links TRBV6-4 with TRBJ2-2, with 9 positions matching TRBD2. V lost 5 bases and J lost 5; bases outside the gene matches: 6. The length of the CDR3 is 15 residues. Germline assignment: CDR1 MRHNA and CDR2 SNTAGT.

This clonotype was detected only a few times. The rearrangement joins TRBV20-1 to TRBJ2-7; 8 bases are a match to TRBD2. J gave up 3 bases and V 5 bases, and 18 bases lay outside the gene matches. The germline V gene has CDR1 DFQATT and CDR2 SNEGSKA (reference sequence). This CDR3 contains 17 residues. The CDR3 reads CSAASPGGAGALYEQYF. The CDR3 nucleotides are TGCAGTGCTGCATCCCCCGGGGGAGCGGGAGCTCTCTACGAGCAGTACTTC.

This clonotype was counted ten times or more. The V gene is TRBV9, the J gene TRBJ2-2, with 11 bases identical to TRBD1. With 4 bases clipped from V and 4 bases from J, the junction kept 6 bases outside the gene matches. The CDR3 consists of 16 residues. CDR1 and CDR2 (germline): SGDLS, YYNGEE. In DNA, the CDR3 is TGTGCCAGCAGCAGAGGACAGGGGGCGGTCACCGGGGAGCTGTTTTTT. The encoded protein is CASSRGQGAVTGELFF.

This clonotype was observed many times. The chain is built from TRBV10-3 and TRBJ2-7, with D perhaps being TRBD1 or TRBD2 (5 bases each). In germline, CDR1 is ENHRY, CDR2 SYGVKD. V was pared by 0 bases and J by 7 bases, with 16 bases between. The CDR3 sequence is 15 residues long. Here the CDR3 reads CAISESGLAGWEQYF. CDR3 coding DNA: TGTGCCATCAGTGAGTCGGGGCTAGCCGGTTGGGAGCAGTACTTC.

This clonotype has ten or more counts. The V call is TRBV28, the J call TRBJ2-7; TRBD2 agrees at 7 bases. Germline CDR1 is MDHEN and CDR2 is SYDVKM. There are 15 residues in the CDR3. Trimming cost V 4 bases and J 4 bases; bases outside gene matches: 10. In DNA form, the CDR3 reads TGTGCCAGCAGTTCAGCTGGCGGGAGTTTTTACGAGCAGTACTTC. Translation gives CASSSAGGSFYEQYF.

The rearrangement uses TRBV5-1 and TRBJ1-2; D gene ambiguous. Looked up from germline, CDR1 is SGHRS and CDR2 is YFSETQ. V lost 0 bases and J 6 bases, leaving 9 bases between the germline ends. The CDR3 loop spans 13 amino acids. The CDR3 nucleotides are TGCGCCAGCAGCTTGGGACCGACGGATGGCTACACCTTC. Its protein is CASSLGPTDGYTF.

This clonotype was picked up many times. The chain has TRBV30 and TRBJ2-5; TRBD2 matches 14 bases. The CDR3 covers 18 residues. Germline CDR1 reads GTSNPN; CDR2 reads SVGIG (reference sequence). The V gene end was trimmed by 4 bases and the J gene end by 5 bases; junction bases not matched to a gene: 15. CDR3 protein: CAWTPGLAGEVVGETQYF. The CDR3 nucleotides are TGTGCCTGGACACCGGGACTAGCGGGAGAGGTGGTAGGGGAGACCCAGTACTTC.

The rearrangement joins TRBV29-1 to TRBJ2-5; D tentatively reads TRBD1 or TRBD2 (5 bases each). V was cut by 2 bases and J by 0 bases, with 13 bases left in between. There are 15 residues in the CDR3. Germline-derived CDR1 and CDR2 are SQVTM and ANQGSEA. The CDR3 region is CSVERAGTYQETQYF. The DNA of the CDR3 is TGCAGCGTTGAAAGGGCAGGGACGTACCAAGAGACCCAGTACTTC.

This clonotype was counted ten times or more. This rearrangement joins TRBV6-5 to TRBJ2-2; the D gene is possibly TRBD2 (5 bases). Germline CDR1 reads MNHEY; CDR2 reads SVGAGI. This CDR3 region has 14 residues. V lost 3 bases and J lost 6, with 11 bases in between. The CDR3 region is CASSYPGMAGELFF. The CDR3 DNA reads TGTGCCAGCAGTTATCCGGGAATGGCCGGGGAGCTGTTTTTT.

This chain connects TRBV12-3 or TRBV12-4 to TRBJ1-6; D not certain. This CDR3 contains 14 residues. Trimming shortened V by 3 bases and J by 5 bases, and 8 bases separated the two germline ends. CDR3 nucleotides: TGTGCCAGCAGTTTGACGGGGAATAATTCACCCCTCCACTTT. It is translated as CASSLTGNNSPLHF.

This clonotype was found many times. The chain uses TRBV3-1 and TRBJ1-2; 8 bases fit TRBD1. The CDR3 loop spans 14 amino acids. The V gene's germline CDR1 is LGHDT and CDR2 YNNKEL (reference sequence). V lost 6 bases and J lost 4; bases outside the gene matches: 7. CDR3 loop: CASRPTGDGYGYTF. As DNA, the CDR3 is TGTGCCAGCAGACCGACAGGGGACGGCTATGGCTACACCTTC. The full variable domain, in which reference TRBV3-1 and TRBJ1-2 provide the parts outside the CDR3, is DTAVSQTPKYLVTQMGNDKSIKCEQNLGHDTMYWYKQDSKKFLKIMFSYNNKELIINETVPNRFSPKSPDKAHLNLHINSLELGDSAVYFCASRPTGDGYGYTFGSGTRLTVV.

This clonotype was counted many times. The J gene is TRBJ2-7, the V gene TRBV6-2 or TRBV6-3; 8 bases are shared with TRBD2. Germline V gene data show CDR1 as MNHEY and CDR2 as SVGEGT. The CDR3 runs to 15 residues. V was pared by 4 bases and J by 2 bases, with 7 bases of the junction left unmatched. The CDR3 sequence: CASSSLAGRTYEQYF. CDR3 DNA sequence: TGTGCCAGCAGTTCGTTAGCGGGGAGAACCTACGAGCAGTACTTC.

This clonotype was seen at least ten times. The chain combines TRBV10-3 with TRBJ2-2; 8 bases align to TRBD2. The V gene end was trimmed by 6 bases and the J gene end by 4 bases; junction bases not matched to a gene: 10. CDR3 length equals 16 residues. Germline CDR1 is ENHRY and CDR2 is SYGVKD. The CDR3 DNA reads TGTGCCATCAGCGTCTCACCGGGACTAGGCACCGGGGAGCTGTTTTTT. It translates to CAISVSPGLGTGELFF.

This clonotype has a count of ten or more. This sequence joins TRBV12-3 or TRBV12-4 and TRBJ2-5; 7 nucleotides agree with TRBD2. The CDR3 loop spans 16 amino acids. The trim removed 4 bases at V and 2 bases at J, leaving 10 bases unmatched. CDR3 in DNA: TGTGCCAGCAGTTCGGGACTACCCGGGGGGCAAGAGACCCAGTACTTC. As protein: CASSSGLPGGQETQYF.

This clonotype occurred many times. The CDR3 coding sequence is TGTGCCAGCAGCCAAGGGAATTTCGGAGGGACAGGGGATTTCACTGAAGCTTTCTTT. Translating it yields CASSQGNFGGTGDFTEAFF. This chain joins TRBV3-1 and TRBJ1-1; 10 bases agree with TRBD1. In germline, CDR1 is LGHDT, CDR2 YNNKEL (reference sequence). J gave up 4 bases and V 1 base, and 15 bases lay outside the gene matches. The CDR3 contains 19 residues. Complete variable domain (other parts from reference TRBV3-1 and TRBJ1-1): DTAVSQTPKYLVTQMGNDKSIKCEQNLGHDTMYWYKQDSKKFLKIMFSYNNKELIINETVPNRFSPKSPDKAHLNLHINSLELGDSAVYFCASSQGNFGGTGDFTEAFFGQGTRLTVV.

The genes are TRBV5-1 and TRBJ2-3, with 11 positions matching TRBD2. Germline trimming cut 2 bases from V and 9 bases from J; bases unmatched to any gene: 8. CDR1 is SGHRS, CDR2 YFSETQ, per germline. This CDR3 region has 15 residues. CDR3 sequence: CASSFGTSGVDTQYF. CDR3 nucleotide sequence: TGCGCCAGCAGCTTTGGGACTAGCGGTGTTGACACGCAGTATTTT.

This clonotype came up many times. This chain uses TRBV18 with TRBJ2-5; D not certain. The CDR3 runs 17 residues. From germline, CDR1 is KGHSH and CDR2 LQKENI. Between the trimmed V and J ends, which lost 0 bases and 5 bases, there was a span of 19 bases. The CDR3 reads CASSPPTSKGSGETQYF. CDR3 coding DNA: TGTGCCAGCTCACCACCCACGAGCAAGGGATCTGGGGAGACCCAGTACTTC.

This clonotype has a count of ten or more. V is TRBV10-3 and J is TRBJ1-2; the match to TRBD1 covers 7 bases. The CDR3 runs 13 residues. CDR1 is ENHRY and CDR2 is SYGVKD in the germline V gene. J gave up 8 bases and V 6 bases, and 9 bases lay outside the gene matches. The CDR3 DNA is TGTGCCATCAGGGCAGGGGGTTCAGGCGGCTACACCTTC. This encodes CAIRAGGSGGYTF.

This clonotype was seen ten or more times. The genes are TRBV20-1 and TRBJ1-6; 7 nucleotides align to TRBD1. The germline CDR1 and CDR2 sequences are DFQATT and SNEGSKA (reference sequence). The CDR3 covers 15 residues. The V segment lost 3 bases and the J segment 7 bases; nucleotides outside the gene matches: 9. Here the CDR3 DNA reads TGCAGTGCTAGGGCAACAGGGGCGTCAAATTCACCCCTCCACTTT. Its translation: CSARATGASNSPLHF.

This clonotype was detected many times. V usage is TRBV28 and J usage is TRBJ2-7, with 7 bases matching TRBD1. Germline trimming cut 4 bases from V and 7 bases from J; bases unmatched to any gene: 10. The CDR3 has 14 residues. Germline V CDR1 and CDR2: MDHEN, SYDVKM. For the CDR3, the DNA is TGTGCCAGCAGTTCCCTGACAGGGTGGCGTGAGCAGTACTTC. Its protein is CASSSLTGWREQYF.

The chain combines TRBV12-3 or TRBV12-4 with TRBJ1-3, with D unresolved. The CDR3 is 14 residues long. Trimming cost V 6 bases and J 2 bases, with 11 bases left between them. CDR3: CASSLSMAGNTIYF. The CDR3 region has the DNA TGTGCCAGCAGCCTCTCGATGGCTGGAAACACCATATATTTT.